This passage covers 25 T cell receptor beta chains from one sample sequenced in a study of CXCR3-negative and CXCR3-positive naive CD8 T cells. The libraries of TRB cDNA were prepared using 5' RACE with UMI labels. TCRdb reanalyzed the 5' RACE reads, giving one entry per CDR3 protein sequence and no DNA. The sample table sets out about 5,500 distinct CDR3 sequences. The sequenced sample consisted of naive CXCR3- CD8+ T cells from blood. Subset described: CD45RO-CCR7+CD27+CD95- naive CD8+ T cells lacking CXCR3 (TNR3-). These receptors were obtained from a human donor in good health. Some clones in this sample may be carry-over from other donors' samples.

Measured by frequency, this clonotype is medium-sized. V usage is TRBV6-6 and J usage is TRBJ2-7; without DNA, the TCRdb call of TRBD1 cannot be checked. The germline CDR1 and CDR2 sequences are MNHNY and SVGAGI (reference sequence). CDR3 size: 12 residues. The CDR3 protein is CASSATGGEQYF.

Considering frequency, this clonotype is medium-sized. The J gene is TRBJ2-7, the V gene TRBV20-1; TCRdb's D call, TRBD1, is unchecked because there is no DNA. This CDR3 spans 15 amino acids. Germline V gene data show CDR1 as DFQATT and CDR2 as SNEGSKA (reference sequence). The CDR3 region is CSARGTGGLRYEQYF.

This clonotype shows up as medium-sized by frequency. The CDR3 loop reads CASSLSTGEQPQHF. The chain employs TRBV7-9 and TRBJ1-5; the TRBD1 assignment by TCRdb is unverifiable without DNA. The CDR3 spans 14 residues. The germline V gene has CDR1 SEHNR and CDR2 FQNEAQ (reference sequence).

The chain joins TRBV2 to TRBJ2-1; lacking DNA, the TRBD1 call made by TCRdb goes unchecked. Germline V gene sequence: CDR1 SNHLY, CDR2 FYNNEI. There are 13 residues in the CDR3. Here the CDR3 reads CASTWGVGGEQFF.

The CDR3 loop reads CASSQGLTGTSGRDEQFF. The gene calls are TRBV3-1 and TRBJ2-1; with no DNA, the TCRdb D assignment of TRBD2 cannot be verified. This CDR3 region has 18 residues. Germline CDR1 reads LGHDT; CDR2 reads YNNKEL (reference sequence).

This CDR3 is CATSRDLSQNEQFF. The rearrangement links TRBV15 to TRBJ2-1. The CDR3 extends over 14 amino acids. Germline CDR1 and CDR2: LNHNV and YYDKDF (reference sequence).

This clonotype is labeled medium-sized based on frequency. The V gene is TRBV29-1, the J gene TRBJ2-5; there is no DNA to check the TCRdb D call of TRBD2. This CDR3 is built from 11 residues. Germline V CDR1 and CDR2: SQVTM, ANQGSEA. The CDR3 here is CSGGREETQYF.

The chain uses TRBV29-1 and TRBJ2-1; TCRdb outputs TRBD2, but without DNA this stays unchecked. The CDR3 extends over 18 amino acids. Germline V lookup: CDR1 SQVTM, CDR2 ANQGSEA. The CDR3 loop reads CSVEPGTSGPDLYNEQFF.

By frequency, this clonotype is medium-sized. The rearrangement joins TRBV11-3 to TRBJ2-7; TCRdb selects TRBD1, and the lack of DNA leaves this call unchecked. Per germline, CDR1 SGHNT and CDR2 YENEEA. This CDR3 has 12 amino acids. This chain's CDR3 is CASSSDRPRQYF.

CDR3 protein: CASTPALTAKNIQYF. The chain is built from TRBV28 and TRBJ2-4; the TCRdb D gene call, TRBD1, has no DNA to confirm it. Germline V lookup: CDR1 MDHEN, CDR2 SYDVKM. The CDR3 covers 15 residues.

This clonotype is deemed medium-sized by its frequency. This chain links TRBV2 with TRBJ2-3; with no DNA, the TCRdb D assignment of TRBD2 cannot be verified. CDR3 size: 13 residues. Germline lookup yields CDR1 SNHLY and CDR2 FYNNEI. The CDR3 sequence is CASSMRVADTQYF.

The V and J genes are TRBV20-1 and TRBJ2-7; TCRdb names TRBD2, which stays unverified in the absence of DNA. CDR3 size: 16 residues. The germline V gene encodes CDR1 DFQATT and CDR2 SNEGSKA (reference sequence). The CDR3 region is CSARRLAGDISYEQYF.

The gene calls are TRBV29-1 and TRBJ2-1; TCRdb proposes TRBD1, but this gene call is untestable without DNA. The CDR3 totals 15 residues. CDR1 and CDR2 (germline): SQVTM, ANQGSEA. Here the CDR3 reads CSVDTGTGGLGEQFF.

This clonotype counts as medium-sized (0.01 to 0.1%) by frequency. The CDR3 loop is CSVGSLTTEAFF. The V gene is TRBV29-1, the J gene TRBJ1-1. Germline lookup yields CDR1 SQVTM and CDR2 ANQGSEA. This CDR3 contains 12 residues.

This chain links TRBV7-9 with TRBJ2-3; with no DNA, the TCRdb D assignment of TRBD1 cannot be verified. Germline CDR1 and CDR2: SEHNR and FQNEAQ (reference sequence). This CDR3 has 17 amino acids. The CDR3 protein is CASSSGPRDIFTDTQYF.

The chain employs TRBV29-1 and TRBJ2-1; TCRdb gives TRBD2 as the D gene, but with no DNA this cannot be confirmed. Per the germline V gene, CDR1 is SQVTM and CDR2 is ANQGSEA. CDR3 size: 14 residues. The CDR3 is CSGKREGPHNEQFF.

In terms of frequency, this clonotype is medium-sized. The V and J genes are TRBV7-9 and TRBJ2-1; TCRdb indicates TRBD2, and absent DNA this call remains unverified. The CDR3 runs to 18 residues. The germline V gene encodes CDR1 SEHNR and CDR2 FQNEAQ (reference sequence). CDR3 in amino acids: CASSPPEGLGVVYNEQFF.

The chain couples TRBV20-1 to TRBJ2-5; no DNA is available, so the TRBD1 call from TCRdb remains unchecked. The germline CDR1 and CDR2 sequences are DFQATT and SNEGSKA (reference sequence). The CDR3 runs to 14 residues. The CDR3 protein is CSARGGKQQETQYF.

This chain uses TRBV19 with TRBJ2-1; with no DNA, the TCRdb D assignment of TRBD1 cannot be verified. This CDR3 spans 17 amino acids. Germline loops: CDR1 LNHDA, CDR2 SQIVND (reference sequence). The CDR3 is CASSSPTTGVRGNEQFF.

V is TRBV11-3 and J is TRBJ2-1; the D gene TCRdb calls, TRBD1, cannot be checked with no DNA. The CDR3 covers 17 residues. Germline-derived CDR1 and CDR2 are SGHNT and YENEEA. CDR3: CASSSPYGPSSYNEQFF. The variable domain in full, completed from reference TRBV11-3 and TRBJ2-1, reads EAGVVQSPRYKIIEKKQPVAFWCNPISGHNTLYWYLQNLGQGPELLIRYENEEAVDDSQLPKDRFSAERLKGVDSTLKIQPAELGDSAVYLCASSSPYGPSSYNEQFFGPGTRLTVL.

This chain joins TRBV6-6 and TRBJ2-5; with no DNA, the TCRdb D assignment of TRBD1 cannot be verified. The germline V gene encodes CDR1 MNHNY and CDR2 SVGAGI (reference sequence). The CDR3 spans 14 residues. CDR3 residues: CASRNRGQGATQYF.

J is TRBJ2-1 and V is TRBV20-1; the D gene TCRdb calls, TRBD2, cannot be checked with no DNA. Germline assignment: CDR1 DFQATT and CDR2 SNEGSKA (reference sequence). The CDR3 runs 16 residues. CDR3 region: CSARDIAGSSYNEQFF.

This rearrangement joins TRBV29-1 to TRBJ2-7; the TRBD1 assignment by TCRdb is unverifiable without DNA. CDR3 length: 14 residues. Germline assignment: CDR1 SQVTM and CDR2 ANQGSEA. CDR3 sequence reads: CSVERGQGDYEQYF.

According to its frequency, this clonotype is medium-sized (0.01 to 0.1%). This chain links TRBV29-1 with TRBJ2-7; TCRdb lists TRBD1, though no DNA is available to test this call. The CDR3 is 13 amino acids. Germline loops: CDR1 SQVTM, CDR2 ANQGSEA. Here the CDR3 reads CSVQQGTPEEQYF.

Considering frequency, this clonotype is medium-sized. The V call is TRBV20-1, the J call TRBJ1-5; with no DNA, the TCRdb D assignment of TRBD1 cannot be verified. The CDR3 consists of 16 residues. Germline CDR1 and CDR2: DFQATT and SNEGSKA (reference sequence). This CDR3 reads CSARDITGGFNQPQHF.